This T cell receptor beta chain was found in a study of blood T cell repertoires in COVID-19 (dated by TCRdb to 2020 to 2021). Regarding the study in general: Samples from collaborators originated in the United States, Italy and Spain and spanned both the acute and convalescent phases of COVID-19. A freely available public database, intended as a resource for researchers studying the immune response to SARS-CoV-2, is where the repertoires were released. Samples came from the ongoing ImmuneRACE study (first 160 participants) plus 1,254 subjects from 6 global collaborators. Where available, HLA class I and class II types were obtained from metadata supplied by the sample provider rather than from assay-based typing. The prospective study material was composed of cDNA or gDNA derived from T cells, B-cell-depleted T cells, or PBMCs. The dataset comprised deeply sampled blood TCRbeta repertoires from subjects exposed to, actively infected with, or recovered from COVID-19. Nearly every sample came with metadata listing a de-identified subject ID, COVID-19 status, age in years and sex. Beyond this particular receptor, the publication reports: Clinical and demographic metadata were provided uncurated, with the amount varying by source and participant.

Each collaborating institution followed its own protocols to collect whole blood in K2EDTA tubes. For TCRbeta analysis, collaborators shipped samples in one of three forms: frozen whole blood, isolated PBMCs, or DNA extracted from either of those sample types. A word on this clone: Its antigen is still unknown. No base qualities exist here, and no much larger clone lies one base off it.

TCRbeta CDR3 regions were amplified from genomic DNA by means of the immunoSEQ Assay, a bias-controlled multiplex PCR. As for the original processing: Within the assay, amplification of reference gene primers was used to estimate how many nucleated cells each sample contained. Sequence reads were collapsed and filtered to measure the absolute abundance of every unique TCRbeta CDR3 rearrangement. For each sample, productive Simpson clonality was calculated as the square root of Simpson's diversity index over productive rearrangements. The table was pulled from immuneACCESS by TCRdb, which kept in-frame rearrangements only. Such tables lose some clones; where checked, under half of the loss comes from unresolved V genes, and the rest has no known cause. Clonal size and the V and J genes are those of that table, whereas D and trimming came from the DNA. Counted in this sample were around 180,000 clones; approximately 83% of them appeared once. The ten biggest clones cover over 2.5% of the sample.

The germline V end is reduced by 4 bases and the J end by 6 bases; junction bases left unmatched: 5. The CDR3 runs 13 amino acids, cysteine and phenylalanine included. This entry keeps only the CDR3 DNA: 39 bases, framed from base 1. The germline V gene provides CDR1 MDHEN and CDR2 SYDVKM. Specimen: peripheral blood. The sequence derives from a man in his fifties or sixties with acute or convalescent COVID-19. The sequence is built from TRBV28 and TRBJ2-5, with 7 bases matching TRBD1. At the DNA level, the sequence is TGTGCCAGCAGTTATGAGGGGGCGAAGACCCAGTACTTC. It translates to CASSYEGAKTQYF.